Listed below are T cell receptor beta chains from one sample, sequenced in a study of shared T cell receptors in the human thymus. Libraries were prepared by immunoSEQ multiplex PCR; TCRdb keeps only in-frame clonotypes and omits some of them. The top ten clones hold 0.009% to 0.0095% of a sample with about 660,000 clones, about 89% of them seen once. The sample was also reused in another study, on human thymus T cells.

The sequenced material came from thymocytes. The receptors derive from a boy under three years old with a congenital heart defect. CDR3s include the opening cysteine and the closing phenylalanine or tryptophan. The size entry is marked missing in some rows and otherwise reads once, few, many or a size class.

abundance: .
j_gene: TRBJ2-1
v_gene: TRBV27
CDR3aa: CASSLQVQHGTSGEVSDPEQFF

abundance: .
j_gene: TRBJ1-6
v_gene: TRBV6-5
CDR3aa: CASSEVDQGSPLHF

abundance: .
j_gene: TRBJ1-1
v_gene: TRBV2
CDR3aa: CASREQGSNTEAFF

abundance: .
j_gene: TRBJ2-1
v_gene: TRBV10-3
CDR3aa: CAISELREKRNEQFF

abundance: few
j_gene: TRBJ2-4
v_gene: TRBV5-6
CDR3aa: CASSQTGELAKNIQYF

abundance: .
j_gene: TRBJ2-5
v_gene: TRBV12-5
CDR3aa: CASGITSGRAVETQYF

abundance: .
j_gene: TRBJ1-1
v_gene: TRBV2
CDR3aa: CASKPQTGITEAFF

abundance: few
j_gene: TRBJ2-1
v_gene: TRBV5-5
CDR3aa: CASSLRQASSYNEQFF

abundance: .
j_gene: TRBJ2-7
v_gene: TRBV6-6
CDR3aa: CASSYSRSLAYEQYF

abundance: .
j_gene: TRBJ2-1
v_gene: TRBV4-3
CDR3aa: CASSPRQGGKNEQFF

abundance: .
j_gene: TRBJ2-5
v_gene: TRBV11-1
CDR3aa: CASRAGGPGETQYF

abundance: .
j_gene: TRBJ1-2
v_gene: TRBV6-5
CDR3aa: CASRRGQYNPLGYTF

abundance: .
j_gene: TRBJ2-6
v_gene: TRBV7-9
CDR3aa: CASSFGRTGGSGANVLTF

abundance: .
j_gene: TRBJ1-6
v_gene: TRBV9
CDR3aa: CASSADSSYNSPLHF

abundance: .
j_gene: TRBJ1-5
v_gene: TRBV30
CDR3aa: CAWTGGQEAANQPQHF

abundance: few
j_gene: TRBJ1-5
v_gene: TRBV28
CDR3aa: CASSRWDRARNQPQHF

abundance: .
j_gene: TRBJ2-3
v_gene: TRBV4-3
CDR3aa: CASSQVAKTSGGTDTQYF

abundance: .
j_gene: TRBJ2-5
v_gene: TRBV2
CDR3aa: CASSEGTSGGPGERETQYF

abundance: .
j_gene: TRBJ1-1
v_gene: TRBV11-2
CDR3aa: CASSTARQLNTEAFF

abundance: once
j_gene: TRBJ2-6
v_gene: TRBV9
CDR3aa: CASSDESSGANVLTF

abundance: .
j_gene: TRBJ1-2
v_gene: TRBV4-3
CDR3aa: CASSQEFTENYGYTF

abundance: .
j_gene: TRBJ1-4
v_gene: TRBV10-2
CDR3aa: CASSARNEKLFF